This TCR beta chain was profiled in a study of beta chain features in type 1 diabetes. This clone was detected many times. No antigen is known for it. Germline V CDR1 and CDR2: KGHSH, LQKENI. The CDR3 totals 15 residues. V trimming: 5 bases; J trimming: 5 bases; junction bases outside the gene matches: 10. TCRB transcripts that were expressed got sequenced, as all of the isolated RNA had been reverse transcribed. TCRdb's copy holds only in-frame clones and misses some; the assay was immunoSEQ multiplex PCR. The repertoire holds around 150,000 clones, with approximately 8.1% as singletons. Findings and caveats of the study: The naive, central memory and Treg TCRB repertoires looked more alike in patients than they did in healthy donors.

This chain uses TRBV18 with TRBJ2-5; 8 positions match TRBD2. The sequencing sample was made of central memory CD4+ T cells from blood. The TCR comes from a man between 18 and 35 years old in good health. The CDR3 DNA sequence: TGTGCCAGCTCAACAAGCGGGAGTAGAAAGGAGACCCAGTACTTC. This translates into CASSTSGSRKETQYF.